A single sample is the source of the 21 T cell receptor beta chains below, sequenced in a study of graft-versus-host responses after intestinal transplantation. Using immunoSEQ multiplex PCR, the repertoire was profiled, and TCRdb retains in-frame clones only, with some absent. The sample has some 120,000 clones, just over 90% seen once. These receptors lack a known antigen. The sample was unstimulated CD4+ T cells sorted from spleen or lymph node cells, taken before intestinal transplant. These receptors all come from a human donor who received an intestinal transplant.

The CDR3 bases are TGTGCCAGCAGCTTAGCCGGGAACTACGAGCAGTACTTC. It codes for CASSLAGNYEQYF. The V and J genes are TRBV7-9 and TRBJ2-7, with TRBD2 as a possible D gene (5 bases). The CDR3 runs to 13 residues. Germline loops: CDR1 SEHNR, CDR2 FQNEAQ (reference sequence). Between the trimmed V and J ends, which lost 0 bases and 3 bases, there was a span of 6 bases.

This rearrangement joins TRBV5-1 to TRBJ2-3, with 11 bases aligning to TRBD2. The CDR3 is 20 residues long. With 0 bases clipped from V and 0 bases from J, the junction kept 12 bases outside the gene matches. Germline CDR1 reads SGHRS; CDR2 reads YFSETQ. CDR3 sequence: CASSLAGRSSGRPSTDTQYF. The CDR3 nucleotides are TGCGCCAGCAGCTTGGCCGGGAGGTCTAGCGGGAGGCCTAGCACAGATACGCAGTATTTT.

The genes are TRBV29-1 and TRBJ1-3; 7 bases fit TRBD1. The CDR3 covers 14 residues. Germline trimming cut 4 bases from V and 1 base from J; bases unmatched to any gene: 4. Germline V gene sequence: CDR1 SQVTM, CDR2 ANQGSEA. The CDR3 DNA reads TGCAGCGTTGGAGACAGGGCTTCTGGAAACACCATATATTTT. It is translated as CSVGDRASGNTIYF.

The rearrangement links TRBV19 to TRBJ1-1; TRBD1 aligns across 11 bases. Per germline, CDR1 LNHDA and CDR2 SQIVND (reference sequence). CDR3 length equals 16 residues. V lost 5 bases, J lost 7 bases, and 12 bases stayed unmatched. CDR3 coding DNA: TGTGCCAGTAGTCTGCTATGGACAGGGGGCAAGAATGAAGCTTTCTTT. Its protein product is CASSLLWTGGKNEAFF.

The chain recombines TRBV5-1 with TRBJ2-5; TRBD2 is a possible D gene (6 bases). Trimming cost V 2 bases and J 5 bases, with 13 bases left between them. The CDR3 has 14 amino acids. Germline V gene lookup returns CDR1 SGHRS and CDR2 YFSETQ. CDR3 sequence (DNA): TGCGCCAGCAGCTTCCCCGGGGGACCTGAGACCCAGTACTTC. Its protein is CASSFPGGPETQYF.

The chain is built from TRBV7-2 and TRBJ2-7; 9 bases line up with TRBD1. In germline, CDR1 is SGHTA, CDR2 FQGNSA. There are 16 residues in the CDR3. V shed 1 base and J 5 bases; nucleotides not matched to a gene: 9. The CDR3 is CASSLGGDRVRDEQYF. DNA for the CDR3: TGTGCCAGCAGCTTAGGAGGGGACAGGGTAAGGGACGAGCAGTACTTC.

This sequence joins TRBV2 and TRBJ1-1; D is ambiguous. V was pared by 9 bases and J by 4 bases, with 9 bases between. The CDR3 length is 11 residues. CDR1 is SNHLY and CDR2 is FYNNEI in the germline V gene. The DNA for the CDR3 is TGTGCCAGTATACTAGGCACTGAAGCTTTCTTT. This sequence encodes CASILGTEAFF.

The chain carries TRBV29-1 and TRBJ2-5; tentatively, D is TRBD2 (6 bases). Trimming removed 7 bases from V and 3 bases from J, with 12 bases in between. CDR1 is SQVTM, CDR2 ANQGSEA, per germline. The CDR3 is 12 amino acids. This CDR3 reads CSGFSGEETQYF. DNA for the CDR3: TGCAGCGGTTTTAGCGGTGAAGAGACCCAGTACTTC.

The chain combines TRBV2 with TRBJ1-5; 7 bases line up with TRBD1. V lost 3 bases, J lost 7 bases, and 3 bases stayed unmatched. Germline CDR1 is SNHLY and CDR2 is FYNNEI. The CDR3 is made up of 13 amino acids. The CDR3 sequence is CASSDEGAQPQHF. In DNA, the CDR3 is TGTGCCAGCAGTGACGAGGGGGCCCAGCCCCAGCATTTT. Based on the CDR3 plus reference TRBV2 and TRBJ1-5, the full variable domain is EPEVTQTPSHQVTQMGQEVILRCVPISNHLYFYWYRQILGQKVEFLVSFYNNEISEKSEIFDDQFSVERPDGSNFTLKIRSTKLEDSAMYFCASSDEGAQPQHFGDGTRLSIL.

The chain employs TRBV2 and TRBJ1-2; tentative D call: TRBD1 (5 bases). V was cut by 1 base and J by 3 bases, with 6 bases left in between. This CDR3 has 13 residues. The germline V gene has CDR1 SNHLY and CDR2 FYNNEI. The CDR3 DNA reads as TGTGCCAGCAGTGAAGGGGGGGACTATGGCTACACCTTC. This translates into CASSEGGDYGYTF.

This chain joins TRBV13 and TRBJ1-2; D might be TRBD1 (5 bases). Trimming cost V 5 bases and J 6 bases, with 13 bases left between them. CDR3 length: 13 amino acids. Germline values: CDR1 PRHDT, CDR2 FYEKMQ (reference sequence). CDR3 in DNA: TGTGCCAGCAGCCCCAGGGATTATAATGGCTACACCTTC. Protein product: CASSPRDYNGYTF.

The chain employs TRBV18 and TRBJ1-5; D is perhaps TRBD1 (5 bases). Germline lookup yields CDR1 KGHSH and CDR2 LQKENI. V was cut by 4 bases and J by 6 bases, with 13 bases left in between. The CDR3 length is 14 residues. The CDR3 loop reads CASSLAGYRQPQHF. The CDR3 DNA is TGTGCCAGCTCACTGGCAGGGTACCGTCAGCCCCAGCATTTT.

CDR3 sequence (DNA): TGTGCCAGCAGCTTAGCAAGAGTAGGCTACACCTTC. It is translated as CASSLARVGYTF. The V and J genes are TRBV7-2 and TRBJ1-2; D gene unclear. Per the germline V gene, CDR1 is SGHTA and CDR2 is FQGNSA. The V end was cut by 0 bases, the J end by 8 bases, with 7 bases between. The CDR3 totals 12 residues.

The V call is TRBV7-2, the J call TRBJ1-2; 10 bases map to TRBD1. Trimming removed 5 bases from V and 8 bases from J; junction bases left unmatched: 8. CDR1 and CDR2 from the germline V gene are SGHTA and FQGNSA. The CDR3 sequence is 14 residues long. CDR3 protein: CASSPGQGEGGYTF. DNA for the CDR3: TGTGCCAGCAGCCCCGGACAGGGGGAGGGAGGCTACACCTTC.

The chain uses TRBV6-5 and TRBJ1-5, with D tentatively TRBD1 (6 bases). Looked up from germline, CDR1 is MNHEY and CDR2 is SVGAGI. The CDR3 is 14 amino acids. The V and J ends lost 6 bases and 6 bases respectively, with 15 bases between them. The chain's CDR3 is CASRPRGSSQPQHF. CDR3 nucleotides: TGTGCCAGCAGACCCAGGGGAAGTAGTCAGCCCCAGCATTTT.

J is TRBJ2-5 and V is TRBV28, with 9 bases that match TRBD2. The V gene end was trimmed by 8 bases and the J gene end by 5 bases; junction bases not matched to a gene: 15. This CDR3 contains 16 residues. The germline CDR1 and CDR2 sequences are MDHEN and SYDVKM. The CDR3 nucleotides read TGTGCCAGCCAGATGACTTTAGCGGGAGTAGGTGAGACCCAGTACTTC. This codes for CASQMTLAGVGETQYF.

The chain's CDR3 is CASSFGTGPNTEAFF. CDR3 DNA sequence: TGTGCCAGCTCATTCGGGACAGGTCCGAACACTGAAGCTTTCTTT. The chain employs TRBV18 and TRBJ1-1; 8 bases are shared with TRBD1. CDR3 length equals 15 residues. Germline CDR1 and CDR2: KGHSH and LQKENI. V was pared by 5 bases and J by 1 base, with 6 bases of the junction left unmatched.

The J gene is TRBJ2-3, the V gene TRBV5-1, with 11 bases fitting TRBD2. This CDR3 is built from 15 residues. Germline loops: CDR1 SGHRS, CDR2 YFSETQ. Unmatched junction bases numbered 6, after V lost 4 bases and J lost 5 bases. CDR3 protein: CASSPLAGGQDTQYF. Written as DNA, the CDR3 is TGCGCCAGCAGCCCTCTAGCGGGAGGTCAAGATACGCAGTATTTT.

CDR3 sequence reads: CSAPLAGGTDTQYF. The CDR3 DNA reads TGCAGCGCACCACTAGCGGGGGGGACAGATACGCAGTATTTT. The chain recombines TRBV29-1 with TRBJ2-3, with 13 nucleotides matching TRBD2. The CDR3 sequence is 14 residues long. Trimming at V came to 7 bases and at J to 3 bases, leaving 4 bases not matched to a gene. Germline V gene data show CDR1 as SQVTM and CDR2 as ANQGSEA.

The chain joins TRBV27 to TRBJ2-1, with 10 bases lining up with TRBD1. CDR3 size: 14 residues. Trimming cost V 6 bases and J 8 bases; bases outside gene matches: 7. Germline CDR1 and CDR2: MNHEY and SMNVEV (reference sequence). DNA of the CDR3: TGTGCCAGCAGCTGGGACAGGGGCGGGGATGAGCAGTTCTTC. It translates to CASSWDRGGDEQFF.

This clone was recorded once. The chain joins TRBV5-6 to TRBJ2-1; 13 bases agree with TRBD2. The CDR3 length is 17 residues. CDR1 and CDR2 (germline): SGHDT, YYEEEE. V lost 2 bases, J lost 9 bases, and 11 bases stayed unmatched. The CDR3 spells CASSLFLLAGGPGEQFF. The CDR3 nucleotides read TGTGCCAGCAGCTTATTTCTACTAGCGGGAGGGCCGGGTGAGCAGTTCTTC.